Below, 15 T cell receptor beta chains from the same sample are listed, as sequenced in a study of T cell responses to AZD1222 COVID-19 vaccine. The data were produced by immunoSEQ multiplex PCR, yet TCRdb's version contains in-frame clones alone and is incomplete. The table has some 140,000 clones, roughly 89% seen once. Sequences were derived from peripheral blood, sampled on day 0 of AZD1222 vaccination. These TCRs come from an adult in good health.

The chain couples TRBV19 to TRBJ2-1; 7 nucleotides agree with TRBD2. With V trimmed by 3 bases and J by 10 bases, 12 bases remained unmatched. The germline CDR1 and CDR2 sequences are LNHDA and SQIVND (reference sequence). The CDR3 totals 15 residues. The chain's CDR3 is CASSMDGGRGGEQFF. The CDR3, as DNA: TGTGCCAGTAGTATGGATGGAGGGCGCGGGGGAGAGCAGTTCTTC.

This clone was counted a single time. This sequence joins TRBV5-1 and TRBJ1-1; D ambiguous. V was clipped by 0 bases and J by 4 bases, with 10 bases between them. The CDR3 covers 14 residues. CDR1 and CDR2 from the germline V gene are SGHRS and YFSETQ. The CDR3 loop reads CASSLDGLPTEAFF. The CDR3 region has the DNA TGCGCCAGCAGCTTGGATGGGTTGCCCACTGAAGCTTTCTTT. The whole variable domain, remainder taken from reference TRBV5-1 and TRBJ1-1, is KAGVTQTPRYLIKTRGQQVTLSCSPISGHRSVSWYQQTPGQGLQFLFEYFSETQRNKGNFPGRFSGRQFSNSRSEMNVSTLELGDSALYLCASSLDGLPTEAFFGQGTRLTVV.

The rearrangement links TRBV19 to TRBJ1-1; 7 bases are shared with TRBD1. The junction had 13 bases not matched to a gene; V was cut back by 9 bases and J by 0 bases. The CDR3 loop spans 16 amino acids. Germline CDR1 and CDR2: LNHDA and SQIVND (reference sequence). CDR3 coding DNA: TGTGCCAGCAACCCCGGTAGGGGGCCCTTGAACACTGAAGCTTTCTTT. This gives the protein CASNPGRGPLNTEAFF.

V and J are TRBV4-1 and TRBJ2-1; 14 bases fit TRBD2. Unmatched junction bases numbered 6, after V lost 2 bases and J lost 9 bases. The CDR3 runs 16 residues. Germline V gives CDR1 MGHRA, CDR2 YSYEKL. CDR3: CASSQIGTSGSGEQFF. The CDR3 DNA sequence: TGCGCCAGCAGCCAAATAGGGACTAGCGGGAGTGGTGAGCAGTTCTTC.

A remark on this clone: The junction and the germline gene differ at one end; a read error may be behind it. The chain recombines TRBV19 with TRBJ1-2; 8 nucleotides line up with TRBD1. Germline V lookup: CDR1 LNHDA, CDR2 SQIVND (reference sequence). The CDR3 is made up of 15 amino acids. The DNA of the CDR3 is TGTGCCAGTAGTATAAGCCAGGGGGCTAAATATGGCTACACCTTC. Protein: CASSISQGAKYGYTF. Variable domain in full (rest from reference TRBV19 and TRBJ1-2): DGGITQSPKYLFRKEGQNVTLSCEQNLNHDAMYWYRQDPGQGLRLIYYSQIVNDFQKGDIAEGYSVSREKKESFPLTVTSAQKNPTAFYLCASSISQGAKYGYTFGSGTRLTVV.

J is TRBJ2-1 and V is TRBV2; no definite D call. With 4 bases removed from V and 7 bases from J, the gap between germline ends came to 5 bases. Looked up from germline, CDR1 is SNHLY and CDR2 is FYNNEI. CDR3 length: 11 amino acids. The CDR3 reads CASSALNEQFF. As DNA, the CDR3 is TGTGCCAGCAGTGCACTGAATGAGCAGTTCTTC.

The gene calls are TRBV7-2 and TRBJ1-5, with D possibly being TRBD1 (6 bases). Deletions cut 3 bases from V and 3 bases from J, with 12 bases between. This CDR3 contains 15 residues. Germline loops: CDR1 SGHTA, CDR2 FQGNSA. CDR3 in amino acids: CASSFATGLNQPQHF. The DNA of the CDR3 is TGTGCCAGCAGCTTTGCCACAGGGCTCAATCAGCCCCAGCATTTT.

V usage is TRBV29-1 and J usage is TRBJ1-2; TRBD1 matches at 10 bases. V was pared by 4 bases and J by 5 bases, with 7 bases of the junction left unmatched. The CDR3 has 14 residues. CDR1 is SQVTM, CDR2 ANQGSEA, per germline. CDR3 protein: CSVVETGGLYGYTF. The DNA of the CDR3 is TGCAGCGTTGTAGAGACAGGGGGCCTTTATGGCTACACCTTC.

The chain carries TRBV6-5 and TRBJ1-5; no clear D. Trimming pared 5 bases from V and 6 bases from J, leaving 14 bases between. The CDR3 contains 14 residues. From germline, CDR1 is MNHEY and CDR2 SVGAGI. The CDR3 sequence: CASSRDSAGQPQHF. The CDR3 region has the DNA TGTGCCAGCAGTCGCGACTCCGCGGGTCAGCCCCAGCATTTT.

The CDR3 DNA is TGTGCCAGCAGCACTCCAAGGGTAGTCGTGGACACCGGGGAGCTGTTTTTT. The encoded protein is CASSTPRVVVDTGELFF. V and J are TRBV4-2 and TRBJ2-2; D gene uncertain. CDR1 is LGHNA and CDR2 is YNFKEQ in the germline V gene. This CDR3 is 17 amino acids long. V was clipped by 5 bases and J by 3 bases, with 19 bases between them.

The gene calls are TRBV27 and TRBJ2-3; 8 bases are shared with TRBD2. The CDR3 spans 15 residues. V trimming: 3 bases; J trimming: 3 bases; junction bases outside the gene matches: 5. The V gene's germline CDR1 is MNHEY and CDR2 SMNVEV (reference sequence). CDR3 region: CASSFGSGGTDTQYF. The CDR3 nucleotides read TGTGCCAGCAGTTTCGGGAGCGGGGGAACAGATACGCAGTATTTT.

This chain joins TRBV19 and TRBJ1-1, with TRBD1 as a possible D gene (5 bases). The CDR3 extends over 12 amino acids. V was pared by 9 bases and J by 3 bases, with 11 bases between. CDR1 LNHDA and CDR2 SQIVND come from the germline V gene (reference sequence). CDR3 sequence (DNA): TGTGCCAGCTCGCAGGGCCACACTGAAGCTTTCTTT. This codes for CASSQGHTEAFF.

This rearrangement joins TRBV4-1 to TRBJ2-7; perhaps TRBD1 as D (5 bases). The CDR3 spans 16 residues. Germline V lookup: CDR1 MGHRA, CDR2 YSYEKL. With 0 bases removed from V and 0 bases from J, the gap between germline ends came to 12 bases. The CDR3 DNA follows: TGCGCCAGCAGCCAAGATATGATCCAGGGCTCCTACGAGCAGTACTTC. Encoded protein: CASSQDMIQGSYEQYF.

This chain links TRBV7-2 with TRBJ1-5, with unresolved D. The V gene's germline CDR1 is SGHTA and CDR2 FQGNSA. This CDR3 comprises 17 residues. Trimming left V 0 bases short and J 0 bases short, with 12 bases between. DNA of the CDR3: TGTGCCAGCAGCTTAGCGCTGGCGGACTATAGCAATCAGCCCCAGCATTTT. As protein: CASSLALADYSNQPQHF.

V usage is TRBV6-5 and J usage is TRBJ2-1, with 11 positions matching TRBD1. CDR3 length equals 15 residues. Trimming removed 5 bases from V and 8 bases from J; junction bases left unmatched: 8. Per germline, CDR1 MNHEY and CDR2 SVGAGI. The CDR3 DNA reads TGTGCCAGCAGTAGATTTGGGACAGGGGGTTATGAGCAGTTCTTC. Its translation: CASSRFGTGGYEQFF.